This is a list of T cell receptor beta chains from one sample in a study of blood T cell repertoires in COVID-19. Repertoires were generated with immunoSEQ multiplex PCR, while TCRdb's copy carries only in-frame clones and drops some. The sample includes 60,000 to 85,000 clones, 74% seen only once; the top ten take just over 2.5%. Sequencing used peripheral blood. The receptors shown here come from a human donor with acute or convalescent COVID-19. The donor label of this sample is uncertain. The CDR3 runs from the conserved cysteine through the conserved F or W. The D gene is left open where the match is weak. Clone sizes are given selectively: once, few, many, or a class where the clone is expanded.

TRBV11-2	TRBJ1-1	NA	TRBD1	TGTGCCAGCAGCTCCTTACAGGGGGCAGGCACTGAAGCTTTCTTT	CASSSLQGAGTEAFF
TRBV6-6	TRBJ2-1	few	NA	TGTGCCAGCAGTTACCCCGGGACAAATGAGCAGTTCTTC	CASSYPGTNEQFF
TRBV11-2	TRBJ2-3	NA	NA	TGTGCCAGCAGCCGTGGACTCGGCACAGATACGCAGTATTTT	CASSRGLGTDTQYF
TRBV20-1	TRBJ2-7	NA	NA	TGCAGTGCTTGTGGACAGCCCTACGAGCAGTACTTC	CSACGQPYEQYF
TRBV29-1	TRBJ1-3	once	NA	TGCAGCGTTGCGACAGTAACAGGAACTGGAAACACCATATATTTT	CSVATVTGTGNTIYF
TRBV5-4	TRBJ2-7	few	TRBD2	TGTGCCAGCAGCACCTTAGCGGGAGCGGGCTCCTACGAGCAGTACTTC	CASSTLAGAGSYEQYF
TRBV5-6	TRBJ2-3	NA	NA	TGTGCCAGCAGTCGAGACATTACAGATACGCAGTATTTT	CASSRDITDTQYF
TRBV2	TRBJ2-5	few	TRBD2	TGTGCCAGCAACCTCGGACTAGCGGGGCACAAAGAGACCCAGTACTTC	CASNLGLAGHKETQYF
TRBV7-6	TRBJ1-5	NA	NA	TGTGCCAGCAGCCCCAACAGGGATCAGCCCCAGCATTTT	CASSPNRDQPQHF
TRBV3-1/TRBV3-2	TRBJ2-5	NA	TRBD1	TGTGCCAGCAGCCAGGGGACAGTGTACCAAGAGACCCAGTACTTC	CASSQGTVYQETQYF
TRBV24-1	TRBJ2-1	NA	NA	TGTGCCACCAGTGATTTGGGGGGGAATCCCTACAATGAGCAGTTCTTC	CATSDLGGNPYNEQFF
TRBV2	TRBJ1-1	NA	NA	TGTGCCAGCATCGTACTCTTGAACACTGAAGCTTTCTTT	CASIVLLNTEAFF
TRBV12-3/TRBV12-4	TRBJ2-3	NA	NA	TGTGCCAGCAGGAAACAAGATACGCAGTATTTT	CASRKQDTQYF
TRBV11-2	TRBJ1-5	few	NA	TGTGCCAGCAGCTTAGACAGGTTCAATCAGCCCCAGCATTTT	CASSLDRFNQPQHF
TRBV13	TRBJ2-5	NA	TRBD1	TGTGCCAGCAGCCTTGGTCGGACAGGGGTAGAGACCCAGTACTTC	CASSLGRTGVETQYF
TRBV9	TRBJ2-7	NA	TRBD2	TGTGCCAGCAGCGTAGACGGGAGGGGAAACTCCGAGCAGTACTTC	CASSVDGRGNSEQYF
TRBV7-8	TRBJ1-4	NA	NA	TGTGCCAGCAGCTCCGGGGGGGCGAGGGCTAATGAAAAACTGTTTTTT	CASSSGGARANEKLFF
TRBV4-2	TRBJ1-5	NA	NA	TGTGCCAGCAGCCAAGAAGCAGGGGCCAATCAGCCCCAGCATTTT	CASSQEAGANQPQHF
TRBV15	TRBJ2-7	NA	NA	TGTGCCACCAGCAGAGATGGACAGAACAGCGACGAGCAGTACTTC	CATSRDGQNSDEQYF
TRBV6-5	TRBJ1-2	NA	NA	TGTGCCAGTTTCGAGCGGGAGGGGGGAGTCTATGGCTACACCTTC	CASFEREGGVYGYTF
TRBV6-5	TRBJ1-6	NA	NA	TGTGCCAGCAATCTCAGGGGATCACCCCTCCACTTT	CASNLRGSPLHF
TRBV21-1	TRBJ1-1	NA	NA	TGTGCCAGCAAAATACTAGAAGACGTGTCGAACACTGAAGCTTTCTTT	CASKILEDVSNTEAFF
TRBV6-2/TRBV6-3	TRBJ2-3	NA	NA	TGTGCCAGCAGTTATTTCTCAACTAGCACAGATACGCAGTATTTT	CASSYFSTSTDTQYF
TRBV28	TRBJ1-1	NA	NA	TGTGCCAGCAGTGTGACAGGAGTTGAGAACACTGAAGCTTTCTTT	CASSVTGVENTEAFF
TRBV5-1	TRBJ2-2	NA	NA	TGCGCCAGCAGCGCCAGGGCGATCGGGGAGCTGTTTTTT	CASSARAIGELFF
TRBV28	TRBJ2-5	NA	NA	TGTGCCAGCAGTTTATTGCACGGTAAGGAGACCCAGTACTTC	CASSLLHGKETQYF
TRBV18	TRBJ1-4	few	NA	TGTGCCAGCTCACCACCCCTGGGGGGGTCGGGTGAAAAACTGTTTTTT	CASSPPLGGSGEKLFF
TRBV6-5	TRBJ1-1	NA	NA	TGTGCCAGCTCCGGGACAAGCATGAACACTGAAGCTTTCTTT	CASSGTSMNTEAFF
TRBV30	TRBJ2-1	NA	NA	TGTGCCTGGACCCAGGGGGGATACAATGAGCAGTTCTTC	CAWTQGGYNEQFF
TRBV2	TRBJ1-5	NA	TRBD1	TGTGCCAGCACTGACTGGGACAGGGGGATTCAGCCCCAGCATTTT	CASTDWDRGIQPQHF
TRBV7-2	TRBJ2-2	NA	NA	TGTGCCAGCAGCTCCAGGGGAGATGGCGGGGAGCTGTTTTTT	CASSSRGDGGELFF
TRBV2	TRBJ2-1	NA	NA	TGTGCCAGCCACTACCTAGGTAGCTCCTACAATGAGCAGTTCTTC	CASHYLGSSYNEQFF